This is a list of T cell receptor beta chains from one sample in a study of T cell responses to AZD1222 COVID-19 vaccine. The table came from immunoSEQ multiplex PCR; TCRdb's copy has only in-frame clones and leaves some out. The table records some 71,000 clones, 84% of them present only once. Sequenced material: peripheral blood, taken on day 0 of AZD1222 vaccination. These receptors came from an adult in good health. Both conserved end residues are part of each CDR3. A D gene is named only where the DNA matches it firmly. Clone size is shown for a subset of rows, as once, few, many or a class of expanded clone.

abundance: few
j_gene: TRBJ1-2
v_gene: TRBV30
d_gene: -
len: 13
CDR3aa: CAWSVQGSGGYTF
CDR3nt: TGTGCCTGGAGTGTACAAGGGTCGGGTGGCTACACCTTC

abundance: -
j_gene: TRBJ1-4
v_gene: TRBV5-1
d_gene: -
len: 18
CDR3aa: CASSTKLDTLGGDEKLFF
CDR3nt: TGCGCCAGCAGCACAAAACTCGACACTCTTGGGGGAGATGAAAAACTGTTTTTT

abundance: -
j_gene: TRBJ2-2
v_gene: TRBV28
d_gene: -
len: 15
CDR3aa: CASTSWGTNTGELFF
CDR3nt: TGTGCCAGCACCTCGTGGGGGACGAACACCGGGGAGCTGTTTTTT

abundance: -
j_gene: TRBJ2-2
v_gene: TRBV24-1
d_gene: -
len: 17
CDR3aa: CATSDEDTLTNTGELFF
CDR3nt: TGTGCCACCAGTGATGAGGACACATTAACGAACACCGGGGAGCTGTTTTTT

abundance: -
j_gene: TRBJ2-2
v_gene: TRBV12-5
d_gene: -
len: 14
CDR3aa: CASGLNPNAGELFF
CDR3nt: TGTGCTAGTGGTTTGAATCCGAACGCCGGGGAGCTGTTTTTT

abundance: few
j_gene: TRBJ2-6
v_gene: TRBV5-1
d_gene: -
len: 18
CDR3aa: CASSLVGPGRPGANVLTF
CDR3nt: TGCGCCAGCAGCTTGGTAGGACCAGGAAGGCCTGGGGCCAACGTCCTGACTTTC

abundance: -
j_gene: TRBJ1-4
v_gene: TRBV30
d_gene: TRBD1
len: 16
CDR3aa: CAFRDRGLGANEKLFF
CDR3nt: TGTGCCTTCCGGGACAGGGGGCTTGGGGCTAATGAAAAACTGTTTTTT

abundance: -
j_gene: TRBJ1-5
v_gene: TRBV19
d_gene: -
len: 15
CDR3aa: CASSIEVQGRQPQHF
CDR3nt: TGTGCCAGTAGTATAGAGGTGCAGGGGAGGCAGCCCCAGCATTTT

abundance: -
j_gene: TRBJ1-6
v_gene: TRBV6-5
d_gene: -
len: 13
CDR3aa: CASRGSLNSPLHF
CDR3nt: TGTGCCAGCAGAGGCAGCCTAAATTCACCCCTCCACTTT

abundance: once
j_gene: TRBJ2-3
v_gene: TRBV9
d_gene: -
len: 17
CDR3aa: CASSVEGRGGTTDTQYF
CDR3nt: TGTGCCAGCAGCGTAGAGGGCAGGGGGGGAACAACAGATACGCAGTATTTT